The 32 T cell receptor beta chains given below trace back to one sample, sequenced in a study of T cells in Graves' hyperthyroidism and ophthalmopathy. RNA transcripts gave rise to amplified TCR beta CDR3 regions. First-round RT-PCR targeting the TCR CDR3 was performed with the HTBI primer set. One entry per CDR3 protein, called by TCRdb with MiXCR from the multiplex PCR reads. The sample gives about 500,000 distinct CDR3 sequences, 17% of which show up once; approximately 15% is in the top ten. Material for sequencing was blood. The receptors shown here come from a woman younger than 35 with Graves' ophthalmopathy.

This clonotype was seen a handful of times. The chain is built from TRBV7-2 and TRBJ1-1; D unresolved. CDR3 length: 13 amino acids. V was trimmed by 5 bases and J by 1 base, leaving 8 bases between them. Germline V gene sequence: CDR1 SGHTA, CDR2 FQGNSA. The CDR3 here is CASSAKQNTEAFF. The CDR3 DNA follows: TGTGCCAGCAGCGCGAAACAGAACACTGAAGCTTTCTTT.

This clonotype was counted at least ten times. The V call is TRBV12-3 or TRBV12-4, the J call TRBJ1-2; D uncertain. The length of the CDR3 is 15 residues. V lost 5 bases and J lost 1, with 14 bases in between. CDR3: CASSHLSRDNYGYTF. The CDR3 nucleotides read TGTGCCAGCAGTCATCTATCTAGAGATAACTATGGCTACACCTTC.

This clonotype was detected many times. The chain employs TRBV27 and TRBJ1-2; 8 bases align to TRBD1. The CDR3 runs 15 residues. The junction had 16 bases not matched to a gene; V was cut back by 8 bases and J by 8 bases. Germline CDR1 MNHEY, CDR2 SMNVEV (reference sequence). The CDR3 DNA is TGTGCCAGCCACACTCTATCAGGGGGCGGGGGAGGCTACACCTTC. Translation: CASHTLSGGGGGYTF.

This clonotype was observed at least ten times. This sequence joins TRBV28 and TRBJ1-5, with a possible D match to TRBD1 (6 bases). The CDR3 runs to 13 residues. Trimming removed 7 bases from V and 7 bases from J, with 14 bases in between. Germline CDR1 reads MDHEN; CDR2 reads SYDVKM. CDR3 region: CASTSQGRQPQHF. The CDR3 DNA sequence: TGTGCCAGCACCTCACAGGGAAGACAGCCCCAGCATTTT. The complete variable domain, with remaining parts taken from reference TRBV28 and TRBJ1-5, reads DVKVTQSSRYLVKRTGEKVFLECVQDMDHENMFWYRQDPGLGLRLIYFSYDVKMKEKGDIPEGYSVSREKKERFSLILESASTNQTSMYLCASTSQGRQPQHFGDGTRLSIL.

The table lists this clonotype with many counts. This chain connects TRBV6-6 to TRBJ1-1; D is possibly TRBD1 (5 bases). The CDR3 covers 16 residues. CDR1 and CDR2 from the germline V gene are MNHNY and SVGAGI (reference sequence). V was shortened by 0 bases and J by 2 bases, with 13 bases between the two germline ends. CDR3 bases: TGTGCCAGCAGTTACTCGGAGACAGAACCTAACACTGAAGCTTTCTTT. Translation: CASSYSETEPNTEAFF.

The table lists this clonotype with many counts. The V call is TRBV11-2, the J call TRBJ2-1, with D perhaps TRBD2 (6 bases). The V end lost 4 bases, the J end lost 4 bases, and 14 bases lay between the germline ends. The CDR3 runs 15 residues. Germline V CDR1 and CDR2: SGHAT, FQNNGV. The CDR3 region is CASSSTSRQYNEQFF. In nucleotides, the CDR3 is TGTGCCAGCAGCTCAACTAGCAGACAATACAATGAGCAGTTCTTC.

The chain is built from TRBV6-1 and TRBJ1-4; 7 positions agree with TRBD1. V trimming: 8 bases; J trimming: 11 bases; junction bases outside the gene matches: 14. Germline V lookup: CDR1 MNHNS, CDR2 SASEGT. CDR3 length: 14 amino acids. CDR3 nucleotide sequence: TGTGCCAGCTTTCCCCCCCCGACAGGGATGAAACTGTTTTTT. Translation gives CASFPPPTGMKLFF.

This clonotype occurred many times. CDR3 nucleotide sequence: TGTGCCAGCACCCGGCCTGACAGGGGCTACGAGCAGTACTTC. Its translation is CASTRPDRGYEQYF. The chain recombines TRBV12-3 or TRBV12-4 with TRBJ2-7, with 8 bases identical to TRBD1. CDR3 length: 14 residues. The trim removed 7 bases at V and 3 bases at J, leaving 8 bases unmatched.

This clonotype was counted between two and nine times. The chain has TRBV4-1 and TRBJ1-5; D unresolved. V was cut by 1 base and J by 0 bases, with 10 bases left in between. CDR1 MGHRA and CDR2 YSYEKL come from the germline V gene. This CDR3 comprises 16 residues. In nucleotides, the CDR3 is TGCGCCAGCAGCCAAGGCCGAGGGAATAGCAATCAGCCCCAGCATTTT. This gives the protein CASSQGRGNSNQPQHF.

J is TRBJ1-5 and V is TRBV6-1; 10 bases line up with TRBD1. This CDR3 has 15 residues. The germline V gene encodes CDR1 MNHNS and CDR2 SASEGT. J gave up 6 bases and V 3 bases, and 5 bases lay outside the gene matches. In DNA, the CDR3 is TGTGCCAGCAGTGACGACAGGGGGCTGGTTCAGCCCCAGCATTTT. As protein: CASSDDRGLVQPQHF.

In its sample, this clonotype was seen many times. V gene TRBV28 combines with J gene TRBJ1-5; D is unresolved. Trimming took off 9 bases at V and 4 bases at J, with 16 bases between the two ends. The CDR3 runs 14 residues. In germline, CDR1 is MDHEN, CDR2 SYDVKM. CDR3 coding DNA: TGTGCCAGTTTGGTCGGAGGGATGAATCAGCCCCAGCATTTT. This translates into CASLVGGMNQPQHF.

This clonotype was seen more than once but under ten times. This chain connects TRBV11-3 to TRBJ2-5; tentative D call: TRBD1 (6 bases). This CDR3 region has 14 residues. The V end lost 5 bases, the J end lost 4 bases, and 14 bases lay between the germline ends. Germline CDR1 SGHNT, CDR2 YENEEA. CDR3 sequence: CASSQGARGETQYF. The CDR3, as DNA: TGTGCCAGCAGCCAAGGGGCCAGGGGAGAGACCCAGTACTTC.

Points on this clonotype: Being one base from a much bigger clone, this may be a read error. The chain employs TRBV3-1 and TRBJ1-1; perhaps TRBD1 as D (5 bases). V was clipped by 4 bases and J by 6 bases, with 21 bases between them. Germline V gene lookup returns CDR1 LGHDT and CDR2 YNNKEL (reference sequence). The CDR3 sequence is 16 residues long. The CDR3 coding sequence is TGTGCCAGCAGCCCCCCTCTTGTGGGTGGGGCCGCTGAAGCTTTCTTT. Protein sequence: CASSPPLVGGAAEAFF.

The sample holds many counts of this clonotype. The V and J genes are TRBV7-6 and TRBJ2-1; 9 bases map to TRBD2. The CDR3 runs 16 residues. Trimming took 6 bases from V and 8 from J; bases not matched to a gene: 14. Germline V gene sequence: CDR1 SGHVS, CDR2 FNYEAQ. CDR3 nucleotide sequence: TGTGCCAGCAGGGCATCTGGGGGACTAGCCACGGATGAGCAGTTCTTC. Protein: CASRASGGLATDEQFF.

This clonotype was detected many times. The DNA of the CDR3 is TGTGCCAGCGCCCCCTCGGGAACTAGCGGGAGAAAAACAGATACGCAGTATTTT. This gives the protein CASAPSGTSGRKTDTQYF. This chain links TRBV6-2 or TRBV6-3 with TRBJ2-3; 11 bases align to TRBD2. CDR1 is MNHEY, CDR2 SVGEGT, per germline. J gave up 3 bases and V 8 bases, and 16 bases lay outside the gene matches. CDR3 size: 18 residues.

This clonotype was counted many times. V gene TRBV7-9 combines with J gene TRBJ2-3; D possibly corresponds to TRBD2 (5 bases). CDR1 is SEHNR and CDR2 is FQNEAQ in the germline V gene (reference sequence). This CDR3 has 14 residues. The V end lost 5 bases, the J end lost 2 bases, and 11 bases lay between the germline ends. CDR3: CASSPARDTDTQYF. The CDR3 nucleotides are TGTGCCAGCAGCCCAGCCCGGGACACAGATACGCAGTATTTT.

This sequence joins TRBV20-1 and TRBJ1-3; 8 bases map to TRBD1. The CDR3 covers 13 residues. Germline V CDR1 and CDR2: DFQATT, SNEGSKA (reference sequence). Trimming cost V 6 bases and J 4 bases; bases outside gene matches: 5. CDR3 region: CSALDRVGNTIYF. DNA for the CDR3: TGCAGTGCCCTGGACAGGGTAGGAAACACCATATATTTT.

This clonotype was found once. The chain joins TRBV7-2 to TRBJ2-1; D might be TRBD2 (6 bases). Trimming removed 8 bases from V and 2 bases from J, with 13 bases in between. From germline, CDR1 is SGHTA and CDR2 FQGNSA. The CDR3 is made up of 14 amino acids. DNA for the CDR3: TGTGCCAGCCGGCAGGGACTGGCCTACAATGAGCAGTTCTTC. It translates to CASRQGLAYNEQFF.

The V gene is TRBV19, the J gene TRBJ2-3, with 8 bases matching TRBD2. The V segment lost 5 bases and the J segment 1 base; nucleotides outside the gene matches: 14. The length of the CDR3 is 18 residues. CDR1 is LNHDA and CDR2 is SQIVND in the germline V gene (reference sequence). CDR3 DNA: TGTGCCAGTAGTCATCGGGGAGGACTAGCCTCGGGCACAGATACGCAGTATTTT. It specifies CASSHRGGLASGTDTQYF.

The rearrangement joins TRBV7-2 to TRBJ2-3, with TRBD2 matching over 14 bases. Germline V gene lookup returns CDR1 SGHTA and CDR2 FQGNSA. The CDR3 consists of 17 residues. Trimming cost V 6 bases and J 4 bases; bases outside gene matches: 9. DNA for the CDR3: TGTGCCAGCAGGACCGGGACTAGCGGGAGTAGATCAGATACGCAGTATTTT. This gives the protein CASRTGTSGSRSDTQYF.

This clonotype occurred many times. The rearrangement uses TRBV5-1 and TRBJ1-1; 7 bases are a match to TRBD1. In germline, CDR1 is SGHRS, CDR2 YFSETQ. The CDR3 length is 16 residues. Germline trimming cut 4 bases from V and 4 bases from J; bases unmatched to any gene: 13. The CDR3 sequence is CASSPNPTGIFTEAFF. CDR3 sequence (DNA): TGCGCCAGCAGCCCCAACCCGACAGGGATCTTCACTGAAGCTTTCTTT.

The rearrangement links TRBV30 to TRBJ2-5; 9 positions agree with TRBD1. The CDR3 has 14 amino acids. V lost 3 bases, J lost 6 bases, and 8 bases stayed unmatched. Germline V gene sequence: CDR1 GTSNPN, CDR2 SVGIG (reference sequence). CDR3 sequence (DNA): TGTGCCTGGAGCCCGGGACAGGGAGTCAAGACCCAGTACTTC. This sequence encodes CAWSPGQGVKTQYF.

This clonotype has at least ten counts. The CDR3 sequence: CASSYSTGRPNTEAFF. CDR3 sequence (DNA): TGTGCCAGCAGTTACTCAACAGGGAGGCCAAACACTGAAGCTTTCTTT. J is TRBJ1-1 and V is TRBV6-6, with D perhaps matching TRBD1 (6 bases). The germline gives CDR1 MNHNY, CDR2 SVGAGI (reference sequence). V dropped 0 bases and J dropped 2 bases, with 13 bases sitting between them. CDR3 length equals 16 residues.

In this sample, this clonotype turned up many times. The V and J genes are TRBV7-2 and TRBJ2-3; 13 bases match TRBD2. This CDR3 has 17 amino acids. Losses at the gene ends were 7 bases for V and 2 bases for J; bases not matched to a gene: 9. Germline V gene lookup returns CDR1 SGHTA and CDR2 FQGNSA. In DNA, the CDR3 is TGTGCCAGCACTCAAGAACTAGCGGGAGGGGACACAGATACGCAGTATTTT. This codes for CASTQELAGGDTDTQYF. Filled out from reference TRBV7-2 and TRBJ2-3, the complete variable domain reads GAGVSQSPSNKVTEKGKDVELRCDPISGHTALYWYRQSLGQGLEFLIYFQGNSAPDKSGLPSDRFSAERTGGSVSTLTIQRTQQEDSAVYLCASTQELAGGDTDTQYFGPGTRLTVL.

The J gene is TRBJ1-1, the V gene TRBV29-1, with D tentatively TRBD1 (5 bases). V lost 7 bases to trimming and J lost 3 bases, with 18 bases between them. Germline V gives CDR1 SQVTM, CDR2 ANQGSEA. The CDR3 runs to 14 residues. CDR3 region: CSAHGGEADTEAFF. The CDR3 region has the DNA TGCAGCGCCCACGGGGGGGAAGCGGACACTGAAGCTTTCTTT.

At least ten counts were recorded for this clonotype. The V and J genes are TRBV3-1 and TRBJ1-1; D gene unclear. CDR3 length: 12 amino acids. CDR1 is LGHDT, CDR2 YNNKEL, per germline (reference sequence). V was trimmed by 4 bases and J by 0 bases, leaving 3 bases between them. CDR3 bases: TGTGCCAGCAGCCGAGTGAACACTGAAGCTTTCTTT. Translation: CASSRVNTEAFF.

This clonotype has a count of ten or more. The chain links TRBV7-2 to TRBJ2-7; 13 bases agree with TRBD2. The ends lost 4 bases at V and 5 bases at J; junction bases unmatched: 8. CDR1 SGHTA and CDR2 FQGNSA come from the germline V gene. The CDR3 is 16 amino acids. CDR3 bases: TGTGCCAGCAGCTCTTGGACTAGCGGGAGTAGAGACGAGCAGTACTTC. Amino acid sequence: CASSSWTSGSRDEQYF.

There are many counts of this clonotype. The V and J genes are TRBV6-6 and TRBJ2-1, with D possibly being TRBD2 (6 bases). With 0 bases removed from V and 8 bases from J, the gap between germline ends came to 17 bases. The CDR3 extends over 16 amino acids. CDR1 is MNHNY and CDR2 is SVGAGI in the germline V gene (reference sequence). In DNA, the CDR3 is TGTGCCAGCAGTTACTCGGGACTCACCCATGGGGATGAGCAGTTCTTC. Translation: CASSYSGLTHGDEQFF.

This clonotype was recorded many times. V and J are TRBV20-1 and TRBJ1-1; D might be TRBD1 (6 bases). CDR1 is DFQATT and CDR2 is SNEGSKA in the germline V gene (reference sequence). V was clipped by 0 bases and J by 0 bases, with 11 bases between them. The CDR3 runs to 15 residues. The CDR3 here is CSARDHREMNTEAFF. The DNA for the CDR3 is TGCAGTGCTAGAGATCACAGGGAAATGAACACTGAAGCTTTCTTT.

This clonotype was recorded at least ten times. This chain links TRBV2 with TRBJ1-2; maybe TRBD1 (6 bases). Trimming stripped 6 bases from V and 4 bases from J, with 12 bases between. Germline-derived CDR1 and CDR2 are SNHLY and FYNNEI. The length of the CDR3 is 13 residues. The DNA of the CDR3 is TGTGCCAGCAGAACGGACAGTAGCTATGGCTACACCTTC. It translates to CASRTDSSYGYTF.

This clonotype was counted a few times. V and J are TRBV6-1 and TRBJ1-6; the D is unclear. Trimming took off 6 bases at V and 8 bases at J, with 17 bases between the two ends. Germline CDR1 is MNHNS and CDR2 is SASEGT. CDR3 length: 15 amino acids. The CDR3 reads CASSLGNSGDSPLHF. The CDR3 DNA sequence: TGTGCCAGCAGCCTGGGGAACTCAGGTGATTCACCCCTCCACTTT.

This clonotype showed up many times. The chain joins TRBV6-1 to TRBJ2-7, with D uncertain. V was shortened by 2 bases and J by 7 bases, with 15 bases between the two germline ends. CDR1 is MNHNS and CDR2 is SASEGT in the germline V gene. The CDR3 totals 14 residues. CDR3 sequence reads: CASSEQATYVEQYF. The CDR3, as DNA: TGTGCCAGCAGTGAACAGGCAACCTACGTGGAGCAGTACTTC.